This T cell receptor (beta chain) was obtained from a study of PD-1 blockade in mismatch repair-deficient tumors. TCRdb's copy holds only in-frame clones and misses some; the assay was immunoSEQ multiplex PCR. The table shows 90,000 to 120,000 clones, with under 90% occurring only once. Germline V gene sequence: CDR1 MDHEN, CDR2 SYDVKM. After removal of 7 bases from V and 4 bases from J, the junction contained 10 bases not matched to a gene. The CDR3 contains 16 residues. The specimen was peripheral blood, collected 35 to 37 weeks after starting pembrolizumab. The sequence was obtained from an adult with mismatch repair-deficient cancer. The V and J genes are TRBV28 and TRBJ2-2; 9 bases align to TRBD2. The DNA of the CDR3 is TGTGCCAGCACCCTCTTAGCGGGAGACGTCACCGGGGAGCTGTTTTTT. This translates into CASTLLAGDVTGELFF.